The text below deals with one T cell receptor beta chain. Its antigen is unidentified. TCRdb reprocessed the 5' RACE reads, with one entry per CDR3 protein and no DNA. In all, the sample yields about 450,000 distinct CDR3 sequences. The entry originates in a study of monozygotic twins with inflammatory bowel disease. Study observations and caveats: T cell subtypes that differed could not be told apart. Support was lacking for any single strong IBD-associated signal or clonotype.

The CDR3 is made up of 13 amino acids. The germline CDR1 and CDR2 sequences are DFQATT and SNEGSKA (reference sequence). Every donor provided one blood sample measuring less than 3 ml. Skipping T cell sorting, the study isolated total RNA directly from whole blood. This receptor was identified in a human donor with ulcerative colitis or Crohn's disease, or a healthy co-twin of an affected twin (not recorded which). The chain carries TRBV20-1 and TRBJ1-1. Sequenced material: blood. The CDR3 sequence is CSARPAVSTEAFF.